Presented here are 24 T cell receptor beta chains from one specimen sequenced in a study of blood T cell repertoires in COVID-19 (TCRdb year 2020). The library was made by the immunoSEQ multiplex PCR assay. TCRdb carries this immuneACCESS record with in-frame sequences only. Its versions omit some clonotypes, under half of them owing to an unresolved V gene in the studies checked, with the rest unexplained. Recorded for this sample are 110,000 to 150,000 clones; around four fifths of them occurred a single time. The ten largest make up more than 5% of the sample. Sequenced: PBMCs or T cells enriched from blood (not recorded which). Every receptor here comes from a middle-aged woman who had recovered from COVID-19.

The chain couples TRBV4-1 to TRBJ1-1, with a weak D call TRBD1 (6 bases). The V gene's germline CDR1 is MGHRA and CDR2 YSYEKL. CDR3 length equals 15 residues. V lost 2 bases to trimming and J lost 5 bases, with 15 bases between them. As DNA, the CDR3 is TGCGCCAGCAGCCAACCACCCACAGGGATTACTGAAGCTTTCTTT. Its translation: CASSQPPTGITEAFF.

This clone was seen once. The chain is built from TRBV2 and TRBJ2-2, with D uncertain. Germline CDR1 SNHLY, CDR2 FYNNEI. The CDR3 is 15 residues long. Trimming stripped 1 base from V and 5 bases from J, with 11 bases between. The CDR3 bases are TGTGCCAGCAGTGAAGTGTCAGAAGAAACCGGGGAGCTGTTTTTT. Translated: CASSEVSEETGELFF.

Only one count was recorded for this clone. The rearrangement uses TRBV3-1 (or the pseudogene TRBV3-2) and TRBJ1-2; 9 bases fit TRBD1. This CDR3 comprises 12 residues. Trimming cost V 4 bases and J 8 bases; bases outside gene matches: 2. CDR1 is LGHDT, CDR2 YNNKEL, per germline (reference sequence). CDR3 in amino acids: CASSRTGVGYTF. The CDR3 DNA is TGTGCCAGCAGCCGGACAGGGGTAGGCTACACCTTC.

The chain is built from TRBV2 and TRBJ1-3; D remains unclear. V was cut by 6 bases and J by 8 bases, with 8 bases left in between. This CDR3 is built from 11 residues. Germline CDR1 and CDR2: SNHLY and FYNNEI. CDR3 nucleotides: TGTGCCAGCAGGGCTCTTGACACCATATATTTT. It is translated as CASRALDTIYF.

CDR3 amino acids: CASRVGQGGNEQFF. Written as DNA, the CDR3 is TGCGCCAGCAGAGTGGGACAGGGGGGCAATGAGCAGTTCTTC. V and J are TRBV5-1 and TRBJ2-1, with 11 bases lining up with TRBD1. CDR3 length: 14 residues. The germline CDR1 and CDR2 sequences are SGHRS and YFSETQ. With V trimmed by 5 bases and J by 6 bases, 4 bases remained unmatched. The whole variable domain, filled in from reference TRBV5-1 and TRBJ2-1, reads KAGVTQTPRYLIKTRGQQVTLSCSPISGHRSVSWYQQTPGQGLQFLFEYFSETQRNKGNFPGRFSGRQFSNSRSEMNVSTLELGDSALYLCASRVGQGGNEQFFGPGTRLTVL.

The chain combines TRBV19 with TRBJ2-2; D remains ambiguous. CDR3 length: 14 residues. V lost 3 bases and J lost 1, with 6 bases in between. Per germline, CDR1 LNHDA and CDR2 SQIVND (reference sequence). The CDR3 sequence is CASSMNRNTGELFF. In DNA form, the CDR3 reads TGTGCCAGTAGTATGAACAGGAACACCGGGGAGCTGTTTTTT. Full variable domain (outside the CDR3, taken from reference TRBV19 and TRBJ2-2): DGGITQSPKYLFRKEGQNVTLSCEQNLNHDAMYWYRQDPGQGLRLIYYSQIVNDFQKGDIAEGYSVSREKKESFPLTVTSAQKNPTAFYLCASSMNRNTGELFFGEGSRLTVL.

The chain carries TRBV6-5 and TRBJ2-7; 12 nucleotides agree with TRBD2. The J segment lost 3 bases and the V segment lost 6 bases, leaving 6 bases of the junction unmatched. The V gene's germline CDR1 is MNHEY and CDR2 SVGAGI. The CDR3 loop spans 15 amino acids. For the CDR3, the DNA is TGTGCCAGCAGACCCCTAGCGGGAGGGAACTACGAGCAGTACTTC. Translating gives CASRPLAGGNYEQYF.

The CDR3: CASSVGLGGTYEQYF. CDR3 nucleotide sequence: TGTGCCAGCAGCGTCGGTTTGGGGGGGACCTACGAGCAGTACTTC. The chain carries TRBV9 and TRBJ2-7, with 7 bases matching TRBD2. This CDR3 is 15 amino acids long. V shed 2 bases and J 2 bases; nucleotides not matched to a gene: 7. Germline CDR1 reads SGDLS; CDR2 reads YYNGEE.

This chain links TRBV6-5 with TRBJ1-6, with D possibly TRBD1 on 5 matching bases. This CDR3 region has 14 residues. V dropped 8 bases and J dropped 7 bases, with 15 bases sitting between them. Germline loops: CDR1 MNHEY, CDR2 SVGAGI. In DNA, the CDR3 is TGTGCCAGCGGGGCGGCACAGATGAATTCACCCCTCCACTTT. Translating gives CASGAAQMNSPLHF.

This sequence joins TRBV11-3 and TRBJ2-1; TRBD2 might be the D (6 bases). The CDR3 runs 16 residues. V lost 0 bases to trimming and J lost 8 bases, with 17 bases between them. From germline, CDR1 is SGHNT and CDR2 YENEEA. The DNA for the CDR3 is TGTGCCAGCAGCTTAGACGGCGGGACCGCCGGGGATGAGCAGTTCTTC. Protein: CASSLDGGTAGDEQFF.

This clone appeared a few times. The chain carries TRBV30 and TRBJ1-6; maybe TRBD1 (6 bases). V lost 5 bases, J lost 5 bases, and 19 bases lay in between. Germline values: CDR1 GTSNPN, CDR2 SVGIG (reference sequence). The CDR3 loop spans 16 amino acids. CDR3: CAWVKRGGYHNSPLHF. In nucleotides, the CDR3 is TGTGCCTGGGTAAAAAGAGGGGGTTACCATAATTCACCCCTCCACTTT.

The chain combines TRBV27 with TRBJ1-2; 9 bases fit TRBD1. Per the germline V gene, CDR1 is MNHEY and CDR2 is SMNVEV (reference sequence). The length of the CDR3 is 19 residues. V trimming: 6 bases; J trimming: 0 bases; junction bases outside the gene matches: 17. The CDR3 loop is CASSGSWGDRTGANYGYTF. The CDR3 DNA sequence: TGTGCCAGCAGCGGATCATGGGGGGATCGGACAGGGGCTAACTATGGCTACACCTTC.

Concerning this clone itself: At one end, the junction sequence differs from germline, possibly due to a read error. The rearrangement uses TRBV5-1 and TRBJ1-1; the D gene is possibly TRBD1 (5 bases). The CDR3 has 15 residues. The V gene's germline CDR1 is SGHRS and CDR2 YFSETQ. The CDR3 protein is CASSLDGHTNTEAFF. The CDR3 DNA reads as TGCGCCAGCAGTTTGGACGGACACACGAACACTGAAGCTTTCTTT.

This sequence joins TRBV6-7 and TRBJ1-5, with a weak D call TRBD1 (5 bases). TRBV6-7 is reported as an ORF; its role is uncertain. The CDR3 loop spans 15 amino acids. Between the trimmed V and J ends, which lost 2 bases and 6 bases, there was a span of 14 bases. The CDR3 DNA follows: TGTGCCAGCAGTTACGCAGGGATAGCTGCTCAGCCCCAGCATTTT. It is translated as CASSYAGIAAQPQHF.

The chain carries TRBV3-1 (or the pseudogene TRBV3-2) and TRBJ2-5; D is possibly TRBD2 (6 bases). CDR3 length: 13 amino acids. The V end lost 4 bases, the J end lost 3 bases, and 9 bases lay between the germline ends. Germline CDR1 reads LGHDT; CDR2 reads YNNKEL (reference sequence). The CDR3 reads CASSPGTEETQYF. The CDR3, as DNA: TGTGCCAGCAGCCCCGGGACTGAAGAGACCCAGTACTTC.

The chain couples TRBV5-4 to TRBJ1-3; 7 bases map to TRBD1. This CDR3 is built from 15 residues. Looked up from germline, CDR1 is SGHNT and CDR2 is YYREEE (reference sequence). After removal of 5 bases from V and 2 bases from J, the junction contained 7 bases not matched to a gene. CDR3 nucleotide sequence: TGTGCCAGCAGTTCTTCAGGGGGGACTGGAAACACCATATATTTT. Amino acid sequence: CASSSSGGTGNTIYF.

V is TRBV4-1 and J is TRBJ1-1; 8 bases align to TRBD1. The CDR3 is 14 residues long. V shed 3 bases and J 4 bases; nucleotides not matched to a gene: 4. Germline V gene lookup returns CDR1 MGHRA and CDR2 YSYEKL. The CDR3 here is CASSQATGATEAFF. The DNA for the CDR3 is TGCGCCAGCAGCCAGGCGACAGGGGCCACTGAAGCTTTCTTT.

The CDR3 nucleotides are TGTGCCAGCTCACCAGTGTTGGGACAGGGGTATGGCTACACCTTC. This codes for CASSPVLGQGYGYTF. This chain uses TRBV18 with TRBJ1-2, with 10 bases lining up with TRBD1. Germline CDR1 is KGHSH and CDR2 is LQKENI. Germline trimming cut 2 bases from V and 5 bases from J; bases unmatched to any gene: 5. This CDR3 comprises 15 residues.

The J gene is TRBJ1-2, the V gene TRBV5-1; D is perhaps TRBD1 (6 bases). V shed 7 bases and J shed 8 bases, with 18 bases lying between them. This CDR3 region has 13 residues. CDR1 SGHRS and CDR2 YFSETQ come from the germline V gene. The CDR3 DNA reads as TGCGCCAGCCACGATCGGACAGTCGGGGGCTACACCTTC. As protein: CASHDRTVGGYTF.

The CDR3 reads CASSQEAVGGTTDTQYF. The CDR3 bases are TGTGCCAGCAGCCAAGAAGCCGTGGGAGGAACGACAGATACGCAGTATTTT. The chain uses TRBV3-1 (or the pseudogene TRBV3-2) and TRBJ2-3, with a possible D match to TRBD2 (6 bases). There are 17 residues in the CDR3. Looked up from germline, CDR1 is LGHDT and CDR2 is YNNKEL (reference sequence). Trimming pared 0 bases from V and 3 bases from J, leaving 16 bases between.

The V and J genes are TRBV7-7 and TRBJ2-5; 9 nucleotides agree with TRBD2. CDR1 and CDR2 (germline): SSHAT, FNYEAQ (reference sequence). This CDR3 comprises 15 residues. Germline trimming cut 1 base from V and 5 bases from J; bases unmatched to any gene: 5. The CDR3 coding sequence is TGTGCCAGCAGCTTAGGTGGGACTAGCTGGGAGACCCAGTACTTC. It encodes CASSLGGTSWETQYF.

J is TRBJ2-7 and V is TRBV27, with D perhaps matching TRBD1 (5 bases). Germline V gene sequence: CDR1 MNHEY, CDR2 SMNVEV (reference sequence). The CDR3 is 16 residues long. V gave up 6 bases and J gave up 3 bases, with 21 bases separating them. The CDR3 here is CASRTPTRDRSYEQYF. The CDR3 DNA follows: TGTGCCAGCAGAACACCCACCCGAGACAGAAGCTACGAGCAGTACTTC.

This clone was seen a few times. V gene TRBV4-1 combines with J gene TRBJ2-2, with a weak D call TRBD2 (6 bases). Germline-derived CDR1 and CDR2 are MGHRA and YSYEKL. CDR3 length: 18 residues. V lost 0 bases and J 2 bases, leaving 16 bases between the germline ends. CDR3: CASSQEGLAALNTGELFF. In DNA, the CDR3 is TGCGCCAGCAGCCAAGAGGGATTAGCGGCCCTAAACACCGGGGAGCTGTTTTTT.

The chain carries TRBV3-1 (or the pseudogene TRBV3-2) and TRBJ1-2; D is possibly TRBD1 (6 bases). CDR3 length: 15 residues. The germline CDR1 and CDR2 sequences are LGHDT and YNNKEL (reference sequence). Trimming took off 0 bases at V and 8 bases at J, with 16 bases between the two ends. The CDR3 protein is CASSQDGQGMFGYTF. In DNA form, the CDR3 reads TGTGCCAGCAGCCAAGATGGCCAGGGGATGTTCGGCTACACCTTC.